What follows are 27 T cell receptor beta chains derived from one specimen sequenced in a study of breast tumors, draining lymph nodes, adjacent tissues. TCRdb re-called the multiplex PCR reads through MiXCR, storing one row per CDR3 protein. The sample yields about 230,000 distinct CDR3 sequences, about a third seen once. Samples came from axillary lymph nodes draining the breast cancer. The sequencing sample was made of axillary lymph node tissue. Every receptor here comes from a female donor with breast cancer. Some clones in this sample may be carry-over from other donors' samples.

J is TRBJ2-1 and V is TRBV11-3; 11 nucleotides align to TRBD1. Germline CDR1 reads SGHNT; CDR2 reads YENEEA. V gave up 5 bases and J gave up 12 bases; unmatched junction bases: 12. The CDR3 covers 15 residues. The DNA for the CDR3 is TGTGCCAGCAGCCTGGGACAGGGGGGAACAGATACGCAGTTCTTC. Its protein product is CASSLGQGGTDTQFF.

Ten or more counts support this clonotype. J is TRBJ2-2 and V is TRBV7-8; TRBD1 is a possible D gene (6 bases). The germline CDR1 and CDR2 sequences are SGHVS and FQNEAQ. CDR3 length equals 17 residues. V lost 4 bases and J 3 bases, leaving 18 bases between the germline ends. CDR3 residues: CASSSLPGTRHTGELFF. The CDR3 DNA is TGTGCCAGCAGCTCCCTTCCCGGGACACGGCACACCGGGGAGCTGTTTTTT.

A note on this clonotype: One end of the junction does not line up with germline, which may come from a read error. The V gene is TRBV2, the J gene TRBJ1-5, with D possibly matching TRBD1 (5 bases). CDR1 and CDR2 (germline): SNHLY, FYNNEI. CDR3 length: 16 residues. CDR3 in amino acids: CGSSEGRGGRNQPQHF. As DNA, the CDR3 is TGTGGCAGCAGTGAAGGTCGGGGGGGTCGGAATCAGCCCCAGCATTTT.

Turning to this clonotype: With a much larger clone just one base away, this may be a read error. The V call is TRBV20-1, the J call TRBJ2-4; 8 nucleotides match TRBD2. The CDR3 has 14 amino acids. The V gene's germline CDR1 is DFQATT and CDR2 SNEGSKA (reference sequence). The CDR3 DNA follows: TGCAGTGCTAGAGATGCGGGGGGCAAAACCATTCAGTACTTC. Amino acid sequence: CSARDAGGKTIQYF.

This clonotype came up a few times. This may arise from a read error, as a much more abundant clone is one base away. The conserved phenylalanine or tryptophan is not found at the CDR3 terminus, so this likely reflects a read error. This chain links TRBV19 with TRBJ2-5, with D perhaps being TRBD1 or TRBD2 (5 bases each). The CDR3 sequence is 14 residues long. The V gene lost 7 bases and the J gene lost 4 bases, with 16 bases spanning the gap. In germline, CDR1 is LNHDA, CDR2 SQIVND (reference sequence). CDR3 residues: CASTPPGAGETQYL. The CDR3 DNA is TGTGCCAGTACCCCCCCCGGGGCGGGAGAGACCCAGTACCTC.

This clonotype has a handful of counts. This chain joins TRBV11-2 and TRBJ1-1, with D perhaps TRBD1 (6 bases). The CDR3 spans 12 residues. V was shortened by 5 bases and J by 10 bases, with 14 bases between the two germline ends. Germline V gene data show CDR1 as SGHAT and CDR2 as FQNNGV. The CDR3 here is CASSQGTYGAFF. In DNA form, the CDR3 reads TGTGCCAGCAGCCAGGGGACCTACGGAGCTTTCTTT.

This clonotype was observed at least ten times. The DNA of the CDR3 is TGTGCCACCGGGACTAGCGGGTATTCTAGCACAGATACGCAGTATTTT. Amino acid sequence: CATGTSGYSSTDTQYF. V gene TRBV7-9 combines with J gene TRBJ2-3, with 12 bases that match TRBD2. After removal of 10 bases from V and 0 bases from J, the junction contained 8 bases not matched to a gene. The CDR3 is made up of 16 amino acids. Germline CDR1 reads SEHNR; CDR2 reads FQNEAQ (reference sequence).

As concerns this clonotype: A much larger clone sits a single nucleotide away, making a read error possible. The chain links TRBV12-3 or TRBV12-4 to TRBJ2-1, with 9 positions matching TRBD2. The CDR3 is 15 residues long. Losses at the gene ends were 6 bases for V and 13 bases for J; bases not matched to a gene: 16. The CDR3 protein is CASRVTSGSQETQFF. The CDR3 bases are TGTGCCAGCAGGGTTACTAGCGGGTCCCAAGAGACCCAGTTCTTC.

In its sample, this clonotype was seen many times. The rearrangement joins TRBV7-8 to TRBJ1-1; D might be TRBD1 (5 bases). Germline values: CDR1 SGHVS, CDR2 FQNEAQ. The germline V and J ends were trimmed by 5 bases and 0 bases, with 7 bases remaining between them. The CDR3 is made up of 13 amino acids. The chain's CDR3 is CASSTGLNTEAFF. CDR3 DNA: TGTGCCAGCAGCACAGGCTTGAACACTGAAGCTTTCTTT.

This clonotype was observed many times. The rearrangement links TRBV7-9 to TRBJ1-4; D unclear. This CDR3 spans 14 amino acids. Germline CDR1 SEHNR, CDR2 FQNEAQ (reference sequence). The V end lost 8 bases, the J end lost 6 bases, and 16 bases lay between the germline ends. CDR3 sequence: CASRVAGLDEKLFF. The CDR3 DNA reads TGTGCCAGCCGTGTAGCCGGACTCGATGAAAAACTGTTTTTT.

On this clonotype: Since a much larger clone is just one base distant, this may be a read error. This likely comes from a read error, as the CDR3 has no conserved phenylalanine or tryptophan at its end. The gene calls are TRBV20-1 and TRBJ2-1; no reliable D call. Trimming removed 6 bases from V and 8 bases from J, with 8 bases in between. There are 10 residues in the CDR3. Per germline, CDR1 DFQATT and CDR2 SNEGSKA (reference sequence). The CDR3 is CSAWLDEQFS. CDR3 bases: TGCAGTGCCTGGCTGGATGAGCAGTTCTCC.

Points on this clonotype: One end of the junction varies from germline; a read error may be responsible. For the CDR3, the DNA is TGTGCCAGCAGCTTAGGGGCGGATTTTCGCTCTGGGGCCAACGCCCTGACCTTC. Amino acids: CASSLGADFRSGANALTF. This rearrangement joins TRBV7-2 to TRBJ2-6, with D tentatively TRBD1 (5 bases). Germline CDR1 SGHTA, CDR2 FQGNSA. The CDR3 extends over 18 amino acids.

This clonotype was seen repeatedly, ten times or more. The chain has TRBV20-1 and TRBJ1-6; D is unresolved. This CDR3 has 15 residues. Trimming shortened V by 0 bases and J by 10 bases, and 16 bases separated the two germline ends. The germline V gene has CDR1 DFQATT and CDR2 SNEGSKA (reference sequence). The CDR3 region is CSAREPRPSGSPLHF. The CDR3 DNA reads TGCAGTGCTAGAGAGCCCAGACCCAGCGGGTCACCCCTCCACTTT.

The sample holds a few counts of this clonotype. The rearrangement links TRBV20-1 to TRBJ2-5; TRBD2 aligns across 10 bases. This CDR3 contains 14 residues. Germline V lookup: CDR1 DFQATT, CDR2 SNEGSKA (reference sequence). Unmatched junction bases numbered 7, after V lost 6 bases and J lost 3 bases. DNA of the CDR3: TGCAGTGCCCCCACTAGCGGGAAGGAAGAGACCCAGTACTTC. As protein: CSAPTSGKEETQYF.

For this clonotype: A junction boundary mismatches the germline segment, possibly from a read error. The gene calls are TRBV5-1 and TRBJ2-1, with 7 bases matching TRBD2. This CDR3 has 15 amino acids. CDR1 and CDR2 (germline): SGHRS, YFSETQ. CDR3 DNA sequence: TGCGCCAGCAGCTTGTCTAGCGGCTCCTACAATGAGCAGCTCTTC. Translating it yields CASSLSSGSYNEQLF.

This clonotype was detected ten times or more. This sequence joins TRBV30 and TRBJ2-2, with D possibly matching TRBD1 (5 bases). CDR1 and CDR2 (germline): GTSNPN, SVGIG (reference sequence). V was pared by 8 bases and J by 1 base, with 8 bases between. The CDR3 totals 12 residues. Here the CDR3 DNA reads TGTGCCCGCGACAGGAACACCGGGGAGCTGTTTTTT. This codes for CARDRNTGELFF. The full variable domain, rest sourced from reference TRBV30 and TRBJ2-2, is SQTIHQWPATLVQPVGSPLSLECTVEGTSNPNLYWYRQAAGRGLQLLFYSVGIGQISSEVPQNLSASRPQDRQFILSSKKLLLSDSGFYLCARDRNTGELFFGEGSRLTVL.

This clonotype was counted at least ten times. V usage is TRBV6-5 and J usage is TRBJ2-2, with D possibly called TRBD1 or TRBD2 (6 bases each). The germline CDR1 and CDR2 sequences are MNHEY and SVGAGI. V was shortened by 2 bases and J by 4 bases, with 17 bases between the two germline ends. The CDR3 has 17 residues. The chain's CDR3 is CASSYGATGAPTGELFF. In DNA form, the CDR3 reads TGTGCCAGCAGTTACGGGGCAACGGGGGCGCCCACCGGGGAGCTGTTTTTT.

This clonotype was counted ten times or more. The gene calls are TRBV30 and TRBJ2-7; TRBD2 matches at 15 bases. The CDR3 covers 16 residues. V shed 3 bases and J 2 bases; nucleotides not matched to a gene: 5. In germline, CDR1 is GTSNPN, CDR2 SVGIG (reference sequence). Written as DNA, the CDR3 is TGTGCCTGGAGGGGGACTAGCGGGAGGTTTACCTACGAGCAGTACTTC. Its translation is CAWRGTSGRFTYEQYF.

This clonotype came up many times. The chain is built from TRBV10-3 and TRBJ2-1; 9 bases fit TRBD2. This CDR3 has 15 residues. V dropped 6 bases and J dropped 0; count of bases not matched to a gene: 3. In germline, CDR1 is ENHRY, CDR2 SYGVKD. CDR3 in amino acids: CAIRASGTSYNEQFF. For the CDR3, the DNA is TGTGCCATCAGGGCTAGCGGGACCTCCTACAATGAGCAGTTCTTC.

This clonotype was counted at least ten times. J is TRBJ2-2 and V is TRBV5-1; 12 nucleotides line up with TRBD1. J lost 5 bases, V lost 3 bases, and 5 bases had no gene match. The CDR3 covers 16 residues. Germline CDR1 and CDR2: SGHRS and YFSETQ. CDR3 loop: CASSSGQGAQTGELFF. The CDR3 nucleotides read TGCGCCAGCAGCTCGGGACAGGGGGCGCAAACCGGGGAGCTGTTTTTT.

This clonotype was seen a handful of times. J is TRBJ1-1 and V is TRBV19; D is undetermined. The CDR3 spans 13 residues. Between the trimmed V and J ends, which lost 3 bases and 4 bases, there was a span of 9 bases. Germline-derived CDR1 and CDR2 are LNHDA and SQIVND (reference sequence). The chain's CDR3 is CASSIGQVTEAFF. In nucleotides, the CDR3 is TGTGCCAGTAGTATTGGGCAGGTCACTGAAGCTTTCTTT.

CDR3 region: CASSLLGHWQPQHF. CDR3 DNA: TGTGCCAGCAGTTTATTGGGACATTGGCAGCCCCAGCATTTT. The genes are TRBV27 and TRBJ1-5; a possible D gene is TRBD1 (6 bases). The V end lost 1 base, the J end lost 7 bases, and 11 bases lay between the germline ends. CDR1 and CDR2 (germline): MNHEY, SMNVEV (reference sequence). The CDR3 runs 14 residues.

This clonotype was found many times. The rearrangement links TRBV30 to TRBJ2-5; 8 bases are a match to TRBD1. Trimming cost V 7 bases and J 5 bases; bases outside gene matches: 3. This CDR3 is 11 amino acids long. Germline V gives CDR1 GTSNPN, CDR2 SVGIG (reference sequence). CDR3 bases: TGTGCCTCCACAGGGGGGGAGACCCAGTACTTC. Translated: CASTGGETQYF. Full variable domain (missing parts from reference TRBV30 and TRBJ2-5): SQTIHQWPATLVQPVGSPLSLECTVEGTSNPNLYWYRQAAGRGLQLLFYSVGIGQISSEVPQNLSASRPQDRQFILSSKKLLLSDSGFYLCASTGGETQYFGPGTRLLVL.

This clonotype was detected a few times. A much larger clonotype is one base distant, so this may be a read error. The genes are TRBV20-1 and TRBJ2-7; 12 bases are a match to TRBD2. Germline V lookup: CDR1 DFQATT, CDR2 SNEGSKA (reference sequence). The CDR3 spans 14 residues. Trimming removed 1 base from V and 6 bases from J; junction bases left unmatched: 4. The CDR3 sequence is CSARASGRVSEQYF. Here the CDR3 DNA reads TGCAGTGCTAGAGCTAGCGGGAGGGTATCCGAGCAGTACTTC.

The rearrangement joins TRBV12-3 or TRBV12-4 to TRBJ1-3, with D possibly matching TRBD1 (5 bases). The CDR3 loop spans 14 amino acids. Trimming removed 7 bases at V and 4 bases at J, with 14 bases between. The CDR3 coding sequence is TGTGCCAGCACCTCATCGGGACTAGGAAACACCATATATTTT. Its protein is CASTSSGLGNTIYF.

Details on this clonotype: As the CDR3 is not closed by the conserved phenylalanine or tryptophan, this likely results from a read error. The chain is built from TRBV7-9 and TRBJ2-7; D is uncertain. CDR1 and CDR2 from the germline V gene are SEHNR and FQNEAQ (reference sequence). The CDR3 runs to 17 residues. This CDR3 is CASSLVRYSLSPYQQYY. CDR3 coding DNA: TGTGCCAGCAGCTTAGTGAGGTACAGCCTGAGTCCCTACCAGCAGTACTAC.

This clonotype was picked up many times. The chain combines TRBV20-1 with TRBJ2-3, with 9 positions matching TRBD2. The CDR3 is made up of 15 amino acids. Germline CDR1 reads DFQATT; CDR2 reads SNEGSKA (reference sequence). The V segment lost 2 bases and the J segment 5 bases; nucleotides outside the gene matches: 8. The CDR3, as DNA: TGCAGTGCTAGAAGGCGGGAGGGCCGGGAAGATACGCAGTATTTT. Translating gives CSARRREGREDTQYF.